One and the same sample provided the 29 T cell receptor beta chains below, sequenced in a study of CD8 T cells in ankylosing spondylitis. MiXCR was run by TCRdb on the 5' RACE reads, yielding one entry per CDR3 protein. In the table there are roughly 170,000 distinct CDR3 sequences, 9.8% of which are singletons. The sample consisted of blood, either unsorted or a sorted T cell fraction (not recorded which). Source of these receptors: a female donor with ankylosing spondylitis or in good health (not recorded which).

This clonotype showed up just once. This chain connects TRBV4-1 to TRBJ2-5; 7 positions agree with TRBD2. The CDR3 is 14 residues long. The germline V gene has CDR1 MGHRA and CDR2 YSYEKL. V was pared by 5 bases and J by 5 bases, with 8 bases of the junction left unmatched. CDR3 nucleotide sequence: TGCGCCAGCAGCTCGACTAGCAATGAGGAGACCCAGTACTTC. This gives the protein CASSSTSNEETQYF.

This chain uses TRBV11-2 with TRBJ1-3, with 9 bases matching TRBD1. The CDR3 has 16 residues. CDR1 is SGHAT and CDR2 is FQNNGV in the germline V gene. Trimming removed 3 bases from V and 3 bases from J; junction bases left unmatched: 6. This CDR3 reads CASSLHRGQSGNTIYF. The CDR3, as DNA: TGTGCCAGCAGCTTGCACAGGGGGCAGAGTGGAAACACCATATATTTT.

This sequence joins TRBV2 and TRBJ2-3; TRBD2 aligns across 10 bases. The CDR3 spans 16 residues. The trim removed 7 bases at V and 1 base at J, leaving 8 bases unmatched. The germline CDR1 and CDR2 sequences are SNHLY and FYNNEI. The CDR3 sequence is CASKRYLAGGTDTQYF. The CDR3 coding sequence is TGTGCCAGCAAGAGGTACCTAGCGGGAGGCACAGATACGCAGTATTTT.

This clonotype was recorded many times. The rearrangement links TRBV20-1 to TRBJ2-7, with 8 bases identical to TRBD1. Germline CDR1 and CDR2: DFQATT and SNEGSKA (reference sequence). V shed 1 base and J 1 base; nucleotides not matched to a gene: 9. The CDR3 extends over 16 amino acids. The CDR3 sequence is CSARAIGTGVSYEQYF. The DNA for the CDR3 is TGCAGTGCTAGAGCAATCGGGACAGGCGTATCCTACGAGCAGTACTTC.

For this clonotype: This is likely a read error, given that the CDR3 carries no conserved phenylalanine or tryptophan at its end. The chain employs TRBV10-3 and TRBJ2-7, with D perhaps given as TRBD1 or TRBD2 (6 bases each). The CDR3 extends over 14 amino acids. V lost 7 bases to trimming and J lost 6 bases, with 19 bases between them. CDR1 and CDR2 (germline): ENHRY, SYGVKD. CDR3 amino acids: CAITEGEEGLEQYL. CDR3 DNA: TGTGCCATCACCGAGGGGGAGGAGGGGCTCGAGCAGTACCTC.

At least ten counts were recorded for this clonotype. The chain couples TRBV10-3 to TRBJ2-7, with 9 bases matching TRBD1. Unmatched junction bases numbered 11, after V lost 6 bases and J lost 2 bases. This CDR3 contains 16 residues. The germline gives CDR1 ENHRY, CDR2 SYGVKD. This CDR3 reads CAIRRKGQGTTYEQYF. The CDR3 region has the DNA TGTGCCATCAGGAGGAAAGGACAGGGGACAACCTACGAGCAGTACTTC.

This rearrangement joins TRBV7-9 to TRBJ2-1; D tentatively fits TRBD1 or TRBD2 (6 bases each). From germline, CDR1 is SEHNR and CDR2 FQNEAQ (reference sequence). This CDR3 is 15 amino acids long. V was cut by 7 bases and J by 8 bases, with 21 bases left in between. The CDR3 region is CASTWGATRGDEQFF. CDR3 nucleotide sequence: TGTGCCAGCACCTGGGGCGCGACTAGGGGGGATGAGCAGTTCTTC. The complete variable domain, with remaining parts taken from reference TRBV7-9 and TRBJ2-1, reads DTGVSQNPRHKITKRGQNVTFRCDPISEHNRLYWYRQTLGQGPEFLTYFQNEAQLEKSRLLSDRFSAERPKGSFSTLEIQRTEQGDSAMYLCASTWGATRGDEQFFGPGTRLTVL.

V gene TRBV28 combines with J gene TRBJ2-3; 11 bases align to TRBD2. Trimming took 6 bases from V and 6 from J; bases not matched to a gene: 14. Germline V CDR1 and CDR2: MDHEN, SYDVKM. The CDR3 is 17 residues long. CDR3 coding DNA: TGTGCCAGCAGCCTAGGGGCCACTAGCGGGAGAGGGGATACGCAGTATTTT. It translates to CASSLGATSGRGDTQYF.

This clonotype has a count of ten or more. The V and J genes are TRBV28 and TRBJ2-7; tentatively, D is TRBD2 (6 bases). Trimming took 10 bases from V and 7 from J, leaving 20 bases between them. Germline-derived CDR1 and CDR2 are MDHEN and SYDVKM. The CDR3 sequence is 13 residues long. CDR3: CATNSGALREQYF. The CDR3 nucleotides are TGTGCCACCAATAGCGGTGCCCTGAGGGAGCAGTACTTC.

This clonotype occurred a few times. The V gene is TRBV27, the J gene TRBJ2-5, with 11 bases lining up with TRBD2. The germline V gene has CDR1 MNHEY and CDR2 SMNVEV (reference sequence). There are 15 residues in the CDR3. V shed 6 bases and J 4 bases; nucleotides not matched to a gene: 7. CDR3 DNA: TGTGCCAGCAGCCCGCTAGCGGGAGGCGGAGAGACCCAGTACTTC. It specifies CASSPLAGGGETQYF.

This clonotype showed up just a few times. The chain carries TRBV11-2 and TRBJ1-1; maybe TRBD1 (6 bases). Trimming removed 4 bases from V and 6 bases from J, with 18 bases in between. Germline CDR1 SGHAT, CDR2 FQNNGV. CDR3 length: 15 amino acids. This chain's CDR3 is CASSSWLGEGAEAFF. The CDR3 nucleotides are TGTGCCAGCAGCTCCTGGCTGGGGGAGGGGGCTGAAGCTTTCTTT.

This clonotype was detected a few times. This chain connects TRBV4-3 to TRBJ2-7, with D tentatively TRBD1 or TRBD2 (6 bases each). Germline loops: CDR1 LGHNA, CDR2 YSLEER. There are 15 residues in the CDR3. Trimming took off 3 bases at V and 3 bases at J, with 15 bases between the two ends. The DNA of the CDR3 is TGCGCCAGCAGCCAGGAAAGGGGGGTCCACTACGAGCAGTACTTC. This translates into CASSQERGVHYEQYF.

The V call is TRBV9, the J call TRBJ2-1, with D perhaps matching TRBD2 (6 bases). The V end was cut by 3 bases, the J end by 7 bases, with 20 bases between. The length of the CDR3 is 16 residues. Germline loops: CDR1 SGDLS, CDR2 YYNGEE. This CDR3 is CASSGGSGEGSNEQFF. In DNA, the CDR3 is TGTGCCAGCAGCGGAGGATCGGGGGAAGGGAGTAATGAGCAGTTCTTC.

This clonotype has more than one count but fewer than ten. This chain uses TRBV20-1 with TRBJ2-1, with 9 bases identical to TRBD2. From germline, CDR1 is DFQATT and CDR2 SNEGSKA (reference sequence). This CDR3 is 15 amino acids long. V lost 3 bases, J lost 7 bases, and 10 bases stayed unmatched. The CDR3 sequence is CSASRRGLAANEQFF. In DNA form, the CDR3 reads TGCAGTGCTAGCCGCCGGGGACTAGCCGCGAATGAGCAGTTCTTC.

At least ten counts were recorded for this clonotype. The CDR3 here is CASSYSDGETQYF. The CDR3 nucleotides read TGTGCCAGCAGTTACTCTGACGGAGAGACCCAGTACTTC. The J gene is TRBJ2-5, the V gene TRBV6-5, with D uncertain. Germline CDR1 is MNHEY and CDR2 is SVGAGI. The CDR3 runs 13 residues. Trimming took 0 bases from V and 4 from J, leaving 6 bases between them.

There are a few counts of this clonotype. V usage is TRBV6-1 and J usage is TRBJ1-6; maybe TRBD1 (5 bases). Germline CDR1 MNHNS, CDR2 SASEGT. The germline V and J ends were trimmed by 10 bases and 3 bases, with 16 bases remaining between them. The CDR3 is 15 residues long. The CDR3 bases are TGTGCCACCGAATCAGGGAGAGGCTATAATTCACCCCTCCACTTT. As protein: CATESGRGYNSPLHF.

The chain joins TRBV7-9 to TRBJ2-1, with TRBD2 matching over 10 bases. This CDR3 region has 15 residues. Germline values: CDR1 SEHNR, CDR2 FQNEAQ (reference sequence). Germline trimming cut 5 bases from V and 6 bases from J; bases unmatched to any gene: 7. CDR3 sequence (DNA): TGTGCCAGCAGCAAACCGGGACTAGCGCCCAATGAGCAGTTCTTC. This translates into CASSKPGLAPNEQFF.

This clonotype was detected a few times. The chain couples TRBV9 to TRBJ1-1; D is unclear. CDR3 length: 16 residues. The germline CDR1 and CDR2 sequences are SGDLS and YYNGEE. V shed 3 bases and J shed 0 bases, with 15 bases lying between them. The CDR3 protein is CASSAPPQDMNTEAFF. The CDR3 coding sequence is TGTGCCAGCAGCGCCCCCCCTCAAGATATGAACACTGAAGCTTTCTTT. The complete variable domain, with remaining parts taken from reference TRBV9 and TRBJ1-1, reads DSGVTQTPKHLITATGQRVTLRCSPRSGDLSVYWYQQSLDQGLQFLIQYYNGEERAKGNILERFSAQQFPDLHSELNLSSLELGDSALYFCASSAPPQDMNTEAFFGQGTRLTVV.

This clonotype was observed a few times. The chain has TRBV6-5 and TRBJ2-1; D ambiguous. The CDR3 spans 13 residues. CDR1 and CDR2 (germline): MNHEY, SVGAGI. V lost 1 base and J lost 9, with 10 bases in between. The CDR3 bases are TGTGCCAGCAGTTACTTCACAGCGAGTGAGCAGTTCTTC. This encodes CASSYFTASEQFF.

This chain links TRBV27 with TRBJ2-7, with D perhaps matching TRBD1 (6 bases). The CDR3 sequence is 15 residues long. Germline lookup yields CDR1 MNHEY and CDR2 SMNVEV (reference sequence). V was cut by 3 bases and J by 2 bases, with 14 bases left in between. The CDR3 reads CASSFTGKVTYEQYF. In DNA form, the CDR3 reads TGTGCCAGCAGTTTCACAGGGAAAGTTACCTACGAGCAGTACTTC.

V usage is TRBV3-1 and J usage is TRBJ2-7; 7 bases line up with TRBD2. The CDR3 contains 15 residues. Germline CDR1 reads LGHDT; CDR2 reads YNNKEL (reference sequence). J was trimmed by 6 bases and V by 3 bases; bases with no gene match: 11. The DNA of the CDR3 is TGTGCCAGCAGCCACGTCGGGGCGGGAGTTCGCGAGCAGTACTTC. This gives the protein CASSHVGAGVREQYF.

J is TRBJ2-7 and V is TRBV7-8, with D unclear. Germline V gene data show CDR1 as SGHVS and CDR2 as FQNEAQ. The CDR3 spans 14 residues. With 1 base removed from V and 7 bases from J, the gap between germline ends came to 14 bases. CDR3 DNA: TGTGCCAGCAGCTTAGGGACGACCATGAGGGAGCAGTACTTC. Translation: CASSLGTTMREQYF.

The rearrangement uses TRBV5-4 and TRBJ2-7; TRBD1 aligns across 8 bases. CDR1 and CDR2 (germline): SGHNT, YYREEE (reference sequence). The CDR3 has 14 residues. V lost 5 bases and J lost 0; bases outside the gene matches: 4. CDR3 bases: TGTGCCAGCAGTCGGACAGGGAGCTCCTACGAGCAGTACTTC. As protein: CASSRTGSSYEQYF.

In its sample, this clonotype was seen many times. CDR3 sequence reads: CASSQTSGSRNEQFF. The DNA of the CDR3 is TGTGCCAGCAGCCAAACTAGCGGGAGTCGCAATGAGCAGTTCTTC. V is TRBV7-9 and J is TRBJ2-1; the match to TRBD2 covers 11 bases. The CDR3 is made up of 15 amino acids. Germline CDR1 and CDR2: SEHNR and FQNEAQ (reference sequence). The ends lost 5 bases at V and 6 bases at J; junction bases unmatched: 6. The full variable domain, rest sourced from reference TRBV7-9 and TRBJ2-1, is DTGVSQNPRHKITKRGQNVTFRCDPISEHNRLYWYRQTLGQGPEFLTYFQNEAQLEKSRLLSDRFSAERPKGSFSTLEIQRTEQGDSAMYLCASSQTSGSRNEQFFGPGTRLTVL.

Many counts were recorded for this clonotype. This chain uses TRBV4-3 with TRBJ1-3; D is unclear. Germline CDR1 and CDR2: LGHNA and YSLEER. V was clipped by 0 bases and J by 0 bases, with 9 bases between them. This CDR3 spans 16 amino acids. CDR3 bases: TGCGCCAGCAGCCAAGATAACGGGAACTCTGGAAACACCATATATTTT. It is translated as CASSQDNGNSGNTIYF.

V usage is TRBV19 and J usage is TRBJ2-1, with D possibly matching TRBD2 (5 bases). Per the germline V gene, CDR1 is LNHDA and CDR2 is SQIVND (reference sequence). This CDR3 spans 12 amino acids. V was cut by 8 bases and J by 7 bases, with 12 bases left in between. The CDR3 loop is CASGPRGNEQFF. CDR3 nucleotide sequence: TGTGCCAGTGGGCCTCGGGGAAATGAGCAGTTCTTC.

This clonotype was picked up many times. The V and J genes are TRBV7-2 and TRBJ2-1; D perhaps matches TRBD1 (5 bases). V lost 2 bases and J 0 bases, leaving 11 bases between the germline ends. The CDR3 runs 16 residues. Germline V CDR1 and CDR2: SGHTA, FQGNSA. The CDR3, as DNA: TGTGCCAGCAGCTTAAAGGGGCCTTTCTCCTACAATGAGCAGTTCTTC. It codes for CASSLKGPFSYNEQFF.

This clonotype was found a few times. The chain employs TRBV7-9 and TRBJ2-1, with D perhaps matching TRBD1 (5 bases). Looked up from germline, CDR1 is SEHNR and CDR2 is FQNEAQ (reference sequence). CDR3 size: 14 residues. V shed 3 bases and J shed 9 bases, with 15 bases lying between them. The CDR3 reads CASSLHETESEQFF. As DNA, the CDR3 is TGTGCCAGCAGCTTGCACGAGACAGAAAGTGAGCAGTTCTTC.

V gene TRBV6-2 or TRBV6-3 combines with J gene TRBJ2-7; D is undetermined. The CDR3 covers 12 residues. The V end was cut by 0 bases, the J end by 7 bases, with 7 bases between. Germline CDR1 MNHEY, CDR2 SVGEGT. CDR3 DNA sequence: TGTGCCAGCAGTTACTCCCCCTGGGAGCAGTACTTC. Amino acid sequence: CASSYSPWEQYF.